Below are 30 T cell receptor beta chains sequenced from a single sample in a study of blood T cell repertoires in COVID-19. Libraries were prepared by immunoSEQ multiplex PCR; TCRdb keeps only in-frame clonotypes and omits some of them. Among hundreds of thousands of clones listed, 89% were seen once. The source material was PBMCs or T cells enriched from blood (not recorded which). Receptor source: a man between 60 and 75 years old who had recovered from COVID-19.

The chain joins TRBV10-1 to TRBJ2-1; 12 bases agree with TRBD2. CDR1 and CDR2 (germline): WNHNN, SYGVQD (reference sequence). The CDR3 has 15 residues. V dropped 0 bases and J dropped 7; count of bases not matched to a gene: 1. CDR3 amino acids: CASSESTSGRNEQFF. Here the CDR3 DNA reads TGCGCCAGCAGTGAGTCTACTAGCGGGAGGAATGAGCAGTTCTTC.

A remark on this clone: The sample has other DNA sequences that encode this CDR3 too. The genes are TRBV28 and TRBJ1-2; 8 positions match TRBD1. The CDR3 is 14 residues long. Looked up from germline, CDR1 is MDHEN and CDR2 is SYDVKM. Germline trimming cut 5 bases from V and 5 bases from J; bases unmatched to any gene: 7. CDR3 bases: TGTGCCAGCAGTCTTACAGGGGGAAGGTATGGCTACACCTTC. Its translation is CASSLTGGRYGYTF.

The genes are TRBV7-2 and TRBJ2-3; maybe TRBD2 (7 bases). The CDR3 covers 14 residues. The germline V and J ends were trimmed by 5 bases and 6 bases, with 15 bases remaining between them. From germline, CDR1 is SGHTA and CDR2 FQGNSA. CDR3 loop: CASSLGGGPDTQYF. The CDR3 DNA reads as TGTGCCAGCAGCCTAGGGGGGGGCCCTGATACGCAGTATTTT. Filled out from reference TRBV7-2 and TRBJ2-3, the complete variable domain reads GAGVSQSPSNKVTEKGKDVELRCDPISGHTALYWYRQSLGQGLEFLIYFQGNSAPDKSGLPSDRFSAERTGGSVSTLTIQRTQQEDSAVYLCASSLGGGPDTQYFGPGTRLTVL.

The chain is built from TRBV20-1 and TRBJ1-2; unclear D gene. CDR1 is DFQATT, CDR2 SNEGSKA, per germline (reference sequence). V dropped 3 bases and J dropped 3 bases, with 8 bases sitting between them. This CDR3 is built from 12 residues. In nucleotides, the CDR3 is TGCAGTGCTAGTGGAGAAGACTATGGCTACACCTTC. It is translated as CSASGEDYGYTF.

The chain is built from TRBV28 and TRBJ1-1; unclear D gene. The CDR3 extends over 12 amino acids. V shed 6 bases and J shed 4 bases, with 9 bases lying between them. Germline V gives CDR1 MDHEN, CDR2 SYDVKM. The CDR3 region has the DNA TGTGCCAGCAGCCTGGCAGTCACTGAAGCTTTCTTT. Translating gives CASSLAVTEAFF.

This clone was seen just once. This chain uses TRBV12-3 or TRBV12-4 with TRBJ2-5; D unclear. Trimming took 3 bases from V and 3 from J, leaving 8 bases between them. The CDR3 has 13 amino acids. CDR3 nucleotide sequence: TGTGCCAGCAGTTTCAGTACAGAAGAGACCCAGTACTTC. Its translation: CASSFSTEETQYF.

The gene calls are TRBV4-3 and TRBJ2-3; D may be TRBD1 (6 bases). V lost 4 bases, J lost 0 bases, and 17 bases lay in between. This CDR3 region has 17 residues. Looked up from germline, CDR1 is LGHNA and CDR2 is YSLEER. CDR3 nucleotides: TGCGCCAGCAGCCTGACCGACAGGCCATCTAGCACAGATACGCAGTATTTT. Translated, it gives CASSLTDRPSSTDTQYF.

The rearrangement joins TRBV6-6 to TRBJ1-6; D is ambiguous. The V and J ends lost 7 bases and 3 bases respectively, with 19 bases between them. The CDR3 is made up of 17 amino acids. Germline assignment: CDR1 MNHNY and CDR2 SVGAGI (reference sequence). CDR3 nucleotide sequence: TGTGCCAGCACTCGATCCGCTGGCCGGGACTATAATTCACCCCTCCACTTT. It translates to CASTRSAGRDYNSPLHF.

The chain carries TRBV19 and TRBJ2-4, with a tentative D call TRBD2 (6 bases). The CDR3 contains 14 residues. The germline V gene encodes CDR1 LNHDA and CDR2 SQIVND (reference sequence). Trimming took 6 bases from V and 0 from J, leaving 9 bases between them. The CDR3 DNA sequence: TGTGCCAGTAGCCGGGACTCAGCCAAAAACATTCAGTACTTC. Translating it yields CASSRDSAKNIQYF.

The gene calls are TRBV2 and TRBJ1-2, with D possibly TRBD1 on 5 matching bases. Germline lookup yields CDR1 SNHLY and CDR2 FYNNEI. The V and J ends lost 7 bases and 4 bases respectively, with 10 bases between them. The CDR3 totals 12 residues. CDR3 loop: CASTRQPYGYTF. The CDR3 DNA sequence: TGTGCCAGCACTCGACAGCCCTATGGCTACACCTTC.

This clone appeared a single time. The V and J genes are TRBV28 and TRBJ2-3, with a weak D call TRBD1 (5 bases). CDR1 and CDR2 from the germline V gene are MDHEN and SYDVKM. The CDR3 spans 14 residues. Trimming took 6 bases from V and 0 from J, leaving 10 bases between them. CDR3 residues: CASRRQGSTDTQYF. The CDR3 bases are TGTGCCAGCAGACGGCAGGGTAGCACAGATACGCAGTATTTT.

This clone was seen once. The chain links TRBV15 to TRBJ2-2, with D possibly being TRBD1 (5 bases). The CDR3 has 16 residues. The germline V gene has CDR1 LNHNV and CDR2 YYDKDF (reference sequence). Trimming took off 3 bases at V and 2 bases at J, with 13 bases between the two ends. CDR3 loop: CATSSRWGGNTGELFF. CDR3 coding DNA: TGTGCCACCAGCAGTAGATGGGGCGGAAACACCGGGGAGCTGTTTTTT.

This CDR3 is CSGGRSYNEQFF. The CDR3 DNA is TGCAGCGGGGGGCGATCCTACAATGAGCAGTTCTTC. The chain recombines TRBV29-1 with TRBJ2-1, with D possibly being TRBD1 (6 bases). The CDR3 covers 12 residues. Trimming took 7 bases from V and 1 from J, leaving 8 bases between them. The germline V gene encodes CDR1 SQVTM and CDR2 ANQGSEA.

CDR3 DNA: TGTGCCAGCAGCAGCCGACTAGCGGGAGGGCAAAAGAGCTCCTACGAGCAGTACTTC. Translating gives CASSSRLAGGQKSSYEQYF. This chain joins TRBV7-2 and TRBJ2-7, with 14 bases aligning to TRBD2. Germline lookup yields CDR1 SGHTA and CDR2 FQGNSA. The CDR3 has 19 residues. V shed 5 bases and J 0 bases; nucleotides not matched to a gene: 12.

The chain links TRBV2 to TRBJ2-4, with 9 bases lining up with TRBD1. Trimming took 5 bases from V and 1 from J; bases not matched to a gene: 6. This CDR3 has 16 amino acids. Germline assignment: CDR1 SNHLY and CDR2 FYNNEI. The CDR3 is CASSYGQGLAKNIQYF. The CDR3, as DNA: TGTGCCAGCAGTTACGGACAGGGGCTCGCCAAAAACATTCAGTACTTC.

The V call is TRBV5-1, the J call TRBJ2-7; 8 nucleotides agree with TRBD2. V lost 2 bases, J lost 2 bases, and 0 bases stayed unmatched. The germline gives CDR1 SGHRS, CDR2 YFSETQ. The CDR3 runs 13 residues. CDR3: CASSFGRAYEQYF. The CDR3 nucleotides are TGCGCCAGCAGCTTCGGGAGGGCCTACGAGCAGTACTTC.

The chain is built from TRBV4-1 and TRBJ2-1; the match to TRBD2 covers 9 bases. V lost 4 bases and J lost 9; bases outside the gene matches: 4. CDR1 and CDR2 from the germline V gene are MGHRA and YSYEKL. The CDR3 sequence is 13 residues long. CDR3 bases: TGCGCCAGCAGCCGTACGACTAGCGGTGAGCAGTTCTTC. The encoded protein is CASSRTTSGEQFF.

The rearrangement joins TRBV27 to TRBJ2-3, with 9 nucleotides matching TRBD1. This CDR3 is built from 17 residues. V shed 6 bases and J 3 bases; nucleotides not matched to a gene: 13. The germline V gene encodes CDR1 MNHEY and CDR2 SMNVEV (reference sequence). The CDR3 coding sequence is TGTGCCAGCAGCTCTAGGTGGGGGACAGGGAGGACAGATACGCAGTATTTT. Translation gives CASSSRWGTGRTDTQYF.

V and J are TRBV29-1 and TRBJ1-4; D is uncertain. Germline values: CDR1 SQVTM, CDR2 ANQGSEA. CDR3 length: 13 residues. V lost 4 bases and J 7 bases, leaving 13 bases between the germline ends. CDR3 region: CSVVRLSGEKLFF. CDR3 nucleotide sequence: TGCAGCGTTGTGCGGCTGTCGGGTGAAAAACTGTTTTTT. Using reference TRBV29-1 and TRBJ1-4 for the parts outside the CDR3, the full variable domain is SAVISQKPSRDICQRGTSLTIQCQVDSQVTMMFWYRQQPGQSLTLIATANQGSEATYESGFVIDKFPISRPNLTFSTLTVSNMSPEDSSIYLCSVVRLSGEKLFFGSGTQLSVL.

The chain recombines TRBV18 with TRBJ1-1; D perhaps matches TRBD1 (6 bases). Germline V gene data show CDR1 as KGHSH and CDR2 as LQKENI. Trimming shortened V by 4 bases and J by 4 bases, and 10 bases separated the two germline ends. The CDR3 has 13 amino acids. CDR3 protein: CASSLRGSTEAFF. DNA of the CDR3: TGTGCCAGCTCACTCAGGGGATCCACTGAAGCTTTCTTT. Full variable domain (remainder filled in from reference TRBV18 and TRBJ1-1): NAGVMQNPRHLVRRRGQEARLRCSPMKGHSHVYWYRQLPEEGLKFMVYLQKENIIDESGMPKERFSAEFPKEGPSILRIQQVVRGDSAAYFCASSLRGSTEAFFGQGTRLTVV.

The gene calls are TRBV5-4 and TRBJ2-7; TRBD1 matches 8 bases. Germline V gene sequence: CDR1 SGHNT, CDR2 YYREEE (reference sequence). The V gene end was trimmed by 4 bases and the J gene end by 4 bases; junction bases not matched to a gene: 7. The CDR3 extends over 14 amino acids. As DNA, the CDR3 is TGTGCCAGCAGCCCTCAGGGGGCATTTTACGAGCAGTACTTC. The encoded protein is CASSPQGAFYEQYF.

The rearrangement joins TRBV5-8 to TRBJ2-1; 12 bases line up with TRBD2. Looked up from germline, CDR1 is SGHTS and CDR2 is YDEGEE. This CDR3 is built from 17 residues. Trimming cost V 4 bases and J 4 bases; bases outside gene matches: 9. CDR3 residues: CASSPTSGSISYNEQFF. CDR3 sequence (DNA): TGTGCCAGCAGCCCGACTAGCGGGAGTATATCTTACAATGAGCAGTTCTTC.

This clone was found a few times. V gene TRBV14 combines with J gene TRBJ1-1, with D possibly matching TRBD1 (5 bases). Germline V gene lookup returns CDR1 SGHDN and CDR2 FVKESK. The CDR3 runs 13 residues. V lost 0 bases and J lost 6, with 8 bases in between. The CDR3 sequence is CASSQDLRAEAFF. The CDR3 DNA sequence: TGTGCCAGCAGCCAAGATCTCAGGGCTGAAGCTTTCTTT. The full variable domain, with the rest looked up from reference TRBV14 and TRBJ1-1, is EAGVTQFPSHSVIEKGQTVTLRCDPISGHDNLYWYRRVMGKEIKFLLHFVKESKQDESGMPNNRFLAERTGGTYSTLKVQPAELEDSGVYFCASSQDLRAEAFFGQGTRLTVV.

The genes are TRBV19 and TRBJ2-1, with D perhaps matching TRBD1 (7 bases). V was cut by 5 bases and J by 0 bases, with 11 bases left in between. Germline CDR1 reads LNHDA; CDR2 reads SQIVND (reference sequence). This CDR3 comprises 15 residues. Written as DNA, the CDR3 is TGTGCCAGTAGTGTCCAGGGGGGCTCCTACAATGAGCAGTTCTTC. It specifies CASSVQGGSYNEQFF.

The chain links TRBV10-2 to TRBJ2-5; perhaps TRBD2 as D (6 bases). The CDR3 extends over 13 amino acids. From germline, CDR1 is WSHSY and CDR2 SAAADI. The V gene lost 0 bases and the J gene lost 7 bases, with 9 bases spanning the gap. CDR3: CASSESEGTTQYF. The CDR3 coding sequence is TGCGCCAGCAGTGAGTCGGAGGGGACGACCCAGTACTTC.

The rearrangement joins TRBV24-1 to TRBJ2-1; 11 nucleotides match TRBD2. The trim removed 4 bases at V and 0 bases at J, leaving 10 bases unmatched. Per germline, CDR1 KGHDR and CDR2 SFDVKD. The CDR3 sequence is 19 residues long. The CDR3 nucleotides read TGTGCCACCAGTGACCCCCGGACTAGCGGGCTGAGCTCCTACAATGAGCAGTTCTTC. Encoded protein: CATSDPRTSGLSSYNEQFF.

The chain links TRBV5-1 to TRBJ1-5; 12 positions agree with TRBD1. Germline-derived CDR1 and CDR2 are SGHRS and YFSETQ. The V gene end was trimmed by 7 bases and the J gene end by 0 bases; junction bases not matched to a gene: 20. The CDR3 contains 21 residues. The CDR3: CASPGTGGSRLSFNSNQPQHF. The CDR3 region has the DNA TGCGCCAGCCCCGGGACAGGGGGCTCAAGATTGTCCTTTAATAGCAATCAGCCCCAGCATTTT.

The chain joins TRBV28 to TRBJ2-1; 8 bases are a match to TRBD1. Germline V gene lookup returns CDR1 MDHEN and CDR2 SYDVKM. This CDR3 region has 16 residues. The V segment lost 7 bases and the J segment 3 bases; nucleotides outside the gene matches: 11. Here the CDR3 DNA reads TGTGCCAGCACCCAATGGGGGACAGGCCTCTACAATGAGCAGTTCTTC. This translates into CASTQWGTGLYNEQFF.

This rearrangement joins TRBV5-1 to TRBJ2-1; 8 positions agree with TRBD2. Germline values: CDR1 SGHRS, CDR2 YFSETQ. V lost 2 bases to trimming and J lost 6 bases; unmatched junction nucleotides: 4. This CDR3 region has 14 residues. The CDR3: CASSLLGTSNEQFF. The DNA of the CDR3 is TGCGCCAGCAGCTTACTCGGGACTAGCAATGAGCAGTTCTTC.

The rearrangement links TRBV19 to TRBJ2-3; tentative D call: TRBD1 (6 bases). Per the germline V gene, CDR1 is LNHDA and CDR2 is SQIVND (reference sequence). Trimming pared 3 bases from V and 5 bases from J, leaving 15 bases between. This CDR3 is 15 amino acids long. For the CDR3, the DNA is TGTGCCAGTAGTATTGGGGGAGAAGGGGGAGATACGCAGTATTTT. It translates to CASSIGGEGGDTQYF.